Sequencing of this TCR beta chain was carried out in a study of T cell responses to AZD1222 COVID-19 vaccine. Study results and caveats: Spike-specific TCR depth and breadth grew after two AZD1222 doses.

CDR3 size: 12 residues. The germline CDR1 and CDR2 sequences are SGHDN and FVKESK. V gave up 5 bases and J gave up 10 bases; unmatched junction bases: 6. Sequencing used immunoSEQ multiplex PCR; TCRdb keeps in-frame clones, though not all of them. The sample lists around 140,000 clones; approximately 89% were seen once. Regarding this clone: Antigen unknown.

This material consisted of peripheral blood, taken 28 days after the second AZD1222 dose. The chain is built from TRBV14 and TRBJ2-3; TRBD1 matches 7 bases. The sequence derives from an adult who received the AZD1222 COVID-19 vaccine. CDR3 DNA: TGTGCCAGCAGCACTGTGACAGGGTCGCAGTATTTT. This encodes CASSTVTGSQYF.